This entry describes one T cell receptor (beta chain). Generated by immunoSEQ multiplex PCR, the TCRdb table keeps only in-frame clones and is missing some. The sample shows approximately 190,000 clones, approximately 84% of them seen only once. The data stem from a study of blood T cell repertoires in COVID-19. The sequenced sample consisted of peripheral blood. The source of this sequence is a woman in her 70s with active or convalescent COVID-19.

CDR3: CAISEPSNTGELFF. The CDR3 DNA sequence: TGTGCCATCAGTGAGCCTAGCAACACCGGGGAGCTGTTTTTT. The gene calls are TRBV10-3 and TRBJ2-2; D perhaps matches TRBD2 (5 bases). The V end lost 2 bases, the J end lost 2 bases, and 6 bases lay between the germline ends. The CDR3 is made up of 14 amino acids. Germline-derived CDR1 and CDR2 are ENHRY and SYGVKD.